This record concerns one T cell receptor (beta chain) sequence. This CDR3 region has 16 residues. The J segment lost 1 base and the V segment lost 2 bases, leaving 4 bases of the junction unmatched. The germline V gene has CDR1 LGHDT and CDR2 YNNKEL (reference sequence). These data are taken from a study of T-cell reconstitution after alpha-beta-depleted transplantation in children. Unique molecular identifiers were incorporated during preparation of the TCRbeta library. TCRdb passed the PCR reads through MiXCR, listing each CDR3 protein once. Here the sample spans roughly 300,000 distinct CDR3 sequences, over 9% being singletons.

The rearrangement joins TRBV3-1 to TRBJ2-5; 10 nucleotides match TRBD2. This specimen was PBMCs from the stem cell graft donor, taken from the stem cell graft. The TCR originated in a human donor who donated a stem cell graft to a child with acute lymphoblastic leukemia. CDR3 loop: CASSQRSGRIQETQYF. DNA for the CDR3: TGTGCCAGCAGCCAACGTAGCGGGAGGATCCAAGAGACCCAGTACTTC.